This TCR beta chain appears in the sequencing data of a study of T cell responses to AZD1222 COVID-19 vaccine. Study outcomes and limitations: Epitopes outside B.1.351 and B.1.1.7 mutated regions reportedly drew nearly half of spike TCRs. Dominant at 160-218 and 743-854, vaccine-associated CD4 TCRs also spanned spike. At baseline, seropositivity was found in only 5 to 7 AZD1222 recipients. Sampling that yielded the repertoires occurred only after the peak T cell response.

Per germline, CDR1 SSHAT and CDR2 FNYEAQ (reference sequence). The CDR3 runs to 14 residues. About this clone: Its antigen is currently unknown. One end of the junction does not line up with germline, which may come from a read error.

The assay was immunoSEQ multiplex PCR, and TCRdb's table has in-frame clones only and misses some. The profile shows about 110,000 clones, roughly 80% of them singletons. The receptor comes from an adult in good health. Material: peripheral blood, obtained on day 0 of AZD1222 vaccination. The chain joins TRBV7-7 to TRBJ2-5, with D perhaps TRBD1 or TRBD2 (5 bases each). CDR3 DNA sequence: TGTGCTAGCAGCTTAGGGAGTACAGGAGAGACCCAGTACTTC. The encoded protein is CASSLGSTGETQYF.